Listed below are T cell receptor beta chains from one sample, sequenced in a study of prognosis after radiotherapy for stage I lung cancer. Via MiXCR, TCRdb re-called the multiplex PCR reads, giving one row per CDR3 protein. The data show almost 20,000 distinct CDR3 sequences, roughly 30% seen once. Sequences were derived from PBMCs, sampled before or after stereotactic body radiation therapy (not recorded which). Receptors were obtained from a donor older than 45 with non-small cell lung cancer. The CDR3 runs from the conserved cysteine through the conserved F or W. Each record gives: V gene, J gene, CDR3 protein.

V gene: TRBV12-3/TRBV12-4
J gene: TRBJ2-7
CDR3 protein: CASSLAFTSYEQYF

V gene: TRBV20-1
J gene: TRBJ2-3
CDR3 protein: CSARARGARDTQYF

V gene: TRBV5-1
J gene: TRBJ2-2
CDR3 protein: CASSLSAFSGTGELFF

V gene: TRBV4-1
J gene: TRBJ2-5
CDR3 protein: CASSQEYEETQYF

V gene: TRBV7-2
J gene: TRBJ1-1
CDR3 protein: CASSRQPNTEAFF

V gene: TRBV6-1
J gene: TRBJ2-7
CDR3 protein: CASSPEAGGLGEQYF

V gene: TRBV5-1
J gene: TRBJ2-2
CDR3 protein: CASSSPEASRSLDGELFF

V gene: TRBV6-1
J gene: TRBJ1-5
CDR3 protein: CASSETGPRETQHF

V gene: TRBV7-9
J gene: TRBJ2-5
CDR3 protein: CASSARGGGYQETQYF

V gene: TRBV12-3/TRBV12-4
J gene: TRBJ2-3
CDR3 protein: CASSSAGFTDTQYF

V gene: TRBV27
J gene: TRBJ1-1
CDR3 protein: CASYRQGSTEAFF

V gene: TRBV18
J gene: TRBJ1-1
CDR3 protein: CASSPGPMNTEAFF

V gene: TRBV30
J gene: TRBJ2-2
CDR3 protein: CAWSVYIGVGELFF

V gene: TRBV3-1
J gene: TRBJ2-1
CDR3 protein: CASRQNERPGDEQFF

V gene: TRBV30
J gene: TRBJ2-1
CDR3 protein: CAWTSWLAGLNEQFF

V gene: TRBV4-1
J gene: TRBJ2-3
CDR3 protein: CASSQREQGTDTQYF

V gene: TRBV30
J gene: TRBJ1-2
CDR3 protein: CAWSWKGTYGYTF

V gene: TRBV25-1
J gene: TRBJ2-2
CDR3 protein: CASSESGGTGELFF

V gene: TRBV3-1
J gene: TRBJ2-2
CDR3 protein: CASSRNTGELFF

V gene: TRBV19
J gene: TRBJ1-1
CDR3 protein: CASSEHREITEAFF

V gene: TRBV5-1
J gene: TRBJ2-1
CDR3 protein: CASHSLAGDYNEQFF

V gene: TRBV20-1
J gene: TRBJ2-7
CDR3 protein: CSAMPTSGSDEQYF

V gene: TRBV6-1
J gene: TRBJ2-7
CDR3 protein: CASSPPSGTGAREQYF

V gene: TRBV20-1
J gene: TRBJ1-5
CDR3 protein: CSATPLQGTAINQPQHF

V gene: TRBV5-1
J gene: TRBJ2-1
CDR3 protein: CASSPRTLGSSYNEQFF

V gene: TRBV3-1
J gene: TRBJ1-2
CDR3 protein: CASSQRDSFLGYTF

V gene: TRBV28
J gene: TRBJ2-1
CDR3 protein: CASSSLTGTSGRNEQFF

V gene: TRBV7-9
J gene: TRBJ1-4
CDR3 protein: CASRPGGYDEKLFF

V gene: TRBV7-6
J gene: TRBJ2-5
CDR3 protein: CASRPGTKVLETQYF

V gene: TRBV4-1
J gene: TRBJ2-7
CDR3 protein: CASSEVFTGEFYEQYF

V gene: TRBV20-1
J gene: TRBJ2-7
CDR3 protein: CSARDLERSSYEQYF